One sample yielded the 2 T cell receptor beta chains listed below, sequenced in a study of spatial heterogeneity in lung cancer. The antigens these receptors bind are not known. TCRdb redid the calling of the 5' RACE reads with MiXCR, one entry per CDR3 protein. The data hold about 9,300 distinct CDR3 sequences, with around half observed a single time. The sample's time point: sample taken at primary tumor resection. General study findings and limits: One measure, the expanded intratumoral alpha and beta TCR count, tracked tumor mutation counts.

The sample was lung tumor tissue, taken at surgery. These receptors came from a female donor with early-stage non-small cell lung cancer.

The rearrangement joins TRBV28 to TRBJ2-3; D tentatively reads TRBD1 or TRBD2 (6 bases each). The CDR3 has 12 amino acids. Germline assignment: CDR1 MDHEN and CDR2 SYDVKM. The V end lost 5 bases, the J end lost 6 bases, and 9 bases lay between the germline ends. In nucleotides, the CDR3 is TGTGCCAGCAGTCTCGGGGGCGATACGCAGTATTTT. Its protein product is CASSLGGDTQYF.

The rearrangement joins TRBV6-1 to TRBJ1-5, with D perhaps matching TRBD1 (5 bases). Trimming removed 4 bases at V and 7 bases at J, with 8 bases between. The CDR3 consists of 12 residues. CDR1 is MNHNS, CDR2 SASEGT, per germline. CDR3: CASSVRGQPQHF. CDR3 DNA sequence: TGTGCCAGCAGTGTTCGGGGGCAGCCCCAGCATTTT.